The 30 T cell receptor beta chains in this list originate from one sample, sequenced in a study of T-cell memory formation after mild COVID-19. In TCRdb, the 5' RACE reads were re-called with MiXCR into one record per CDR3 protein. The sample carries hundreds of thousands of distinct CDR3 sequences, more than 15% recorded once. Sequenced sample: PBMCs or a T cell subset sorted from them (not recorded which). These receptors came from a man between 18 and 29 years old who had mild COVID-19 (a few samples of this study predate the infection). Cell type and time point are not known.

This clonotype came up many times. V gene TRBV2 combines with J gene TRBJ2-7; no reliable D call. Germline loops: CDR1 SNHLY, CDR2 FYNNEI. Trimming left V 2 bases short and J 3 bases short, with 2 bases between. This CDR3 is 11 amino acids long. CDR3 sequence (DNA): TGTGCCAGCAGTGAACACTACGAGCAGTACTTC. It yields the protein CASSEHYEQYF.

The genes are TRBV5-1 and TRBJ2-6; D not certain. The germline CDR1 and CDR2 sequences are SGHRS and YFSETQ. This CDR3 has 16 residues. V was pared by 4 bases and J by 0 bases, with 11 bases between. CDR3 protein: CASSPVAGSGANVLTF. For the CDR3, the DNA is TGCGCCAGCAGCCCGGTGGCAGGCTCTGGGGCCAACGTCCTGACTTTC.

In its sample, this clonotype was seen a few times. The rearrangement links TRBV5-8 to TRBJ2-5; unclear D gene. Trimming left V 4 bases short and J 5 bases short, with 15 bases between. Germline-derived CDR1 and CDR2 are SGHTS and YDEGEE. CDR3 length equals 14 residues. The CDR3 bases are TGTGCCAGCAGCCCAACCGGGCCGAGGGAGACCCAGTACTTC. Amino acid sequence: CASSPTGPRETQYF.

A few counts support this clonotype. This chain uses TRBV10-1 with TRBJ2-3, with 8 positions matching TRBD2. The CDR3 covers 15 residues. In germline, CDR1 is WNHNN, CDR2 SYGVQD (reference sequence). V was clipped by 4 bases and J by 11 bases; unmatched bases: 14. The DNA of the CDR3 is TGCGCCAGCAGTGTGGCCAGCGGGGGAGGATTTGAGCAGTATTTT. It codes for CASSVASGGGFEQYF.

The gene calls are TRBV12-3 or TRBV12-4 and TRBJ2-1; TRBD2 aligns across 14 bases. V trimming: 6 bases; J trimming: 8 bases; junction bases outside the gene matches: 6. This CDR3 has 15 residues. In DNA form, the CDR3 reads TGTGCCAGCAGGACCGGGACTAGCGGGGGTGATGAGCAGTTCTTC. It is translated as CASRTGTSGGDEQFF.

This rearrangement joins TRBV20-1 to TRBJ1-1; D is ambiguous. Trimming stripped 5 bases from V and 7 bases from J, with 17 bases between. The length of the CDR3 is 13 residues. Germline V gene sequence: CDR1 DFQATT, CDR2 SNEGSKA (reference sequence). The DNA of the CDR3 is TGCAGTGCTCCAATTCAGCCGGGTCTTGAAGCTTTCTTT. Translating gives CSAPIQPGLEAFF.

This clonotype was recorded a few times. The CDR3 loop is CSAPPGQGYEQYF. CDR3 coding DNA: TGCAGTGCCCCCCCCGGACAGGGCTACGAGCAGTACTTC. This chain links TRBV20-1 with TRBJ2-7, with 8 bases identical to TRBD1. The germline V gene encodes CDR1 DFQATT and CDR2 SNEGSKA (reference sequence). This CDR3 is built from 13 residues. Trimming took 6 bases from V and 3 from J; bases not matched to a gene: 7.

The chain is built from TRBV2 and TRBJ2-7; D possibly corresponds to TRBD1 (5 bases). Germline values: CDR1 SNHLY, CDR2 FYNNEI. V lost 8 bases, J lost 4 bases, and 18 bases lay in between. CDR3 length: 14 residues. DNA for the CDR3: TGTGCCAGCGTGCCCACAGGAAGCAGTTACGAGCAGTACTTC. Translation: CASVPTGSSYEQYF.

There are many counts of this clonotype. The chain links TRBV12-3 or TRBV12-4 to TRBJ2-7, with D perhaps TRBD1 or TRBD2 (5 bases each). The length of the CDR3 is 14 residues. With 3 bases removed from V and 2 bases from J, the gap between germline ends came to 11 bases. CDR3: CASSLGTSTYEQYF. The CDR3 bases are TGTGCCAGCAGTTTGGGGACCTCAACCTACGAGCAGTACTTC.

This chain links TRBV27 with TRBJ2-7, with D tentatively TRBD1 or TRBD2 (5 bases each). V was clipped by 10 bases and J by 2 bases, with 15 bases between them. The CDR3 has 13 residues. Germline V lookup: CDR1 MNHEY, CDR2 SMNVEV (reference sequence). The CDR3 is CATRDGSPYEQYF. The CDR3, as DNA: TGTGCCACACGGGACGGTAGCCCCTACGAGCAGTACTTC.

This sequence joins TRBV12-3 or TRBV12-4 and TRBJ1-5; D gene uncertain. This CDR3 has 14 amino acids. Trimming removed 5 bases from V and 7 bases from J, with 15 bases in between. CDR3 sequence (DNA): TGTGCCAGCAGTGCCTCCATATCTAGCCAGCCCCAGCATTTT. This codes for CASSASISSQPQHF.

This clonotype has at least ten counts. This chain connects TRBV15 to TRBJ2-3; D call uncertain. The CDR3 loop spans 16 amino acids. Germline loops: CDR1 LNHNV, CDR2 YYDKDF (reference sequence). V was shortened by 5 bases and J by 0 bases, with 15 bases between the two germline ends. In DNA, the CDR3 is TGTGCCACCAGCGAACCCTCGGGCCGCAGCACAGATACGCAGTATTTT. Protein: CATSEPSGRSTDTQYF.

J is TRBJ2-5 and V is TRBV11-2; no definite D call. The CDR3 runs to 13 residues. Per germline, CDR1 SGHAT and CDR2 FQNNGV. V dropped 3 bases and J dropped 2 bases, with 7 bases sitting between them. DNA for the CDR3: TGTGCCAGCAGCTTTTCAGCTCAAGAGACCCAGTACTTC. It specifies CASSFSAQETQYF.

This clonotype was seen more than once but under ten times. The chain employs TRBV6-5 and TRBJ1-4; 7 bases line up with TRBD1. J lost 8 bases, V lost 0 bases, and 6 bases had no gene match. Per germline, CDR1 MNHEY and CDR2 SVGAGI. This CDR3 has 15 residues. Here the CDR3 reads CASSYSSGQPEKLFF. The CDR3 DNA follows: TGTGCCAGCAGTTACTCCTCGGGACAGCCCGAAAAACTGTTTTTT.

The V and J genes are TRBV5-4 and TRBJ2-1; TRBD1 matches 7 bases. V shed 3 bases and J 6 bases; nucleotides not matched to a gene: 9. Germline V gene data show CDR1 as SGHNT and CDR2 as YYREEE (reference sequence). The CDR3 has 15 amino acids. The DNA for the CDR3 is TGTGCCAGCAGCTACGGGACAGTGCCATCCAATGAGCAGTTCTTC. It encodes CASSYGTVPSNEQFF.

The chain is built from TRBV10-3 and TRBJ2-3; D may be TRBD2 (6 bases). V was pared by 4 bases and J by 1 base, with 15 bases between. Germline lookup yields CDR1 ENHRY and CDR2 SYGVKD. CDR3 length equals 16 residues. The chain's CDR3 is CAISGVWASGTDTQYF. The CDR3 DNA reads as TGTGCCATCAGTGGTGTGTGGGCTAGCGGCACAGATACGCAGTATTTT.

The chain recombines TRBV10-3 with TRBJ1-2; D is uncertain. Germline CDR1 reads ENHRY; CDR2 reads SYGVKD. This CDR3 spans 14 amino acids. Trimming left V 3 bases short and J 0 bases short, with 8 bases between. This CDR3 reads CAISEGSPNYGYTF. Here the CDR3 DNA reads TGTGCCATCAGTGAAGGATCACCTAACTATGGCTACACCTTC.

The CDR3 is CASSSNRVIDYGYTF. The CDR3 coding sequence is TGTGCCAGCAGCTCAAACCGGGTTATTGACTATGGCTACACCTTC. The J gene is TRBJ1-2, the V gene TRBV7-8; D remains ambiguous. Germline V CDR1 and CDR2: SGHVS, FQNEAQ. The CDR3 has 15 amino acids. V lost 4 bases and J 3 bases, leaving 15 bases between the germline ends.

This clonotype was picked up a small number of times. This chain joins TRBV5-1 and TRBJ1-4; weak D call: TRBD1 (6 bases). The germline V and J ends were trimmed by 4 bases and 8 bases, with 15 bases remaining between them. The CDR3 has 14 residues. Germline lookup yields CDR1 SGHRS and CDR2 YFSETQ. Written as DNA, the CDR3 is TGCGCCAGCAGCCCCGACAGGATTAGGGAAAAACTGTTTTTT. Amino acid sequence: CASSPDRIREKLFF.

This clonotype was seen many times. The chain joins TRBV29-1 to TRBJ2-3; 10 nucleotides align to TRBD2. V lost 0 bases to trimming and J lost 3 bases; unmatched junction nucleotides: 12. CDR1 and CDR2 from the germline V gene are SQVTM and ANQGSEA. The CDR3 totals 18 residues. The CDR3 sequence: CSVEEGAGSGGATDTQYF. In DNA, the CDR3 is TGCAGCGTTGAAGAAGGAGCAGGGAGCGGGGGGGCAACAGATACGCAGTATTTT.

The rearrangement joins TRBV9 to TRBJ2-6; D gene unclear. The CDR3 runs to 17 residues. The germline V gene has CDR1 SGDLS and CDR2 YYNGEE. V lost 4 bases and J 0 bases, leaving 14 bases between the germline ends. CDR3 sequence: CASSLRVPISGANVLTF. For the CDR3, the DNA is TGTGCCAGCAGCCTCAGAGTTCCTATCTCTGGGGCCAACGTCCTGACTTTC.

The genes are TRBV10-3 and TRBJ2-7, with a tentative D call TRBD2 (6 bases). The V end was cut by 8 bases, the J end by 6 bases, with 8 bases between. This CDR3 has 10 amino acids. Germline-derived CDR1 and CDR2 are ENHRY and SYGVKD. The CDR3 spells CAIGRGEQYF. For the CDR3, the DNA is TGTGCCATCGGGCGGGGCGAGCAGTACTTC.

V gene TRBV28 combines with J gene TRBJ2-3; TRBD2 matches 7 bases. V lost 3 bases, J lost 3 bases, and 6 bases stayed unmatched. There are 15 residues in the CDR3. The V gene's germline CDR1 is MDHEN and CDR2 SYDVKM. CDR3 sequence reads: CASSFTGGLTDTQYF. Here the CDR3 DNA reads TGTGCCAGCAGTTTTACGGGGGGTCTTACAGATACGCAGTATTTT.

The sample holds a few counts of this clonotype. The V gene is TRBV7-2, the J gene TRBJ2-4, with 8 bases that match TRBD2. CDR1 SGHTA and CDR2 FQGNSA come from the germline V gene. V lost 5 bases and J lost 0; bases outside the gene matches: 6. This CDR3 is built from 16 residues. CDR3 region: CASSPGGAGAKNIQYF. The DNA of the CDR3 is TGTGCCAGCAGCCCCGGGGGGGCAGGAGCCAAAAACATTCAGTACTTC.

The chain employs TRBV6-5 and TRBJ2-1; 13 positions match TRBD2. The CDR3 spans 17 residues. The junction had 10 bases not matched to a gene; V was cut back by 6 bases and J by 5 bases. Germline V gene sequence: CDR1 MNHEY, CDR2 SVGAGI. DNA for the CDR3: TGTGCCAGCAGGGAACTCGCGACTAGCGGGGGGAACAATGAGCAGTTCTTC. Protein sequence: CASRELATSGGNNEQFF.

The V and J genes are TRBV20-1 and TRBJ2-7, with 9 bases matching TRBD2. Germline values: CDR1 DFQATT, CDR2 SNEGSKA (reference sequence). With V trimmed by 1 base and J by 4 bases, 14 bases remained unmatched. CDR3 length: 17 residues. The DNA of the CDR3 is TGCAGTGCTAGAGCTATTCCTGGACTAGCGAATACATACGAGCAGTACTTC. Its protein is CSARAIPGLANTYEQYF.

The chain recombines TRBV7-9 with TRBJ1-4, with no clear D. Trimming stripped 4 bases from V and 11 bases from J, with 11 bases between. The germline V gene has CDR1 SEHNR and CDR2 FQNEAQ (reference sequence). CDR3 length equals 12 residues. CDR3 nucleotides: TGTGCCAGCAGCTCCATCGTAGGGAAACTGTTTTTT. Residues: CASSSIVGKLFF.

This clonotype has more than one count but fewer than ten. V usage is TRBV6-5 and J usage is TRBJ1-2; 8 nucleotides match TRBD1. Looked up from germline, CDR1 is MNHEY and CDR2 is SVGAGI. Trimming took 4 bases from V and 0 from J; bases not matched to a gene: 10. The CDR3 extends over 17 amino acids. CDR3 in DNA: TGTGCCAGCAGTTTTCGGACAGGGCTGTTAGCTAACTATGGCTACACCTTC. This translates into CASSFRTGLLANYGYTF.

The rearrangement uses TRBV15 and TRBJ2-7, with a weak D call TRBD2 (5 bases). CDR3 length: 15 residues. The germline gives CDR1 LNHNV, CDR2 YYDKDF (reference sequence). V lost 0 bases, J lost 5 bases, and 14 bases lay in between. CDR3 in DNA: TGTGCCACCAGCAGAGATCGGGAAGGCTCGGACGAGCAGTACTTC. This gives the protein CATSRDREGSDEQYF.

The table lists this clonotype with a few counts. The chain combines TRBV6-2 or TRBV6-3 with TRBJ2-2, with TRBD1 matching 8 bases. Germline trimming cut 0 bases from V and 4 bases from J; bases unmatched to any gene: 4. The CDR3 consists of 16 residues. In germline, CDR1 is MNHEY, CDR2 SVGEGT. The CDR3, as DNA: TGTGCCAGCAGTTACTCTGGGACAGGTCCCACCGGGGAGCTGTTTTTT. It is translated as CASSYSGTGPTGELFF.